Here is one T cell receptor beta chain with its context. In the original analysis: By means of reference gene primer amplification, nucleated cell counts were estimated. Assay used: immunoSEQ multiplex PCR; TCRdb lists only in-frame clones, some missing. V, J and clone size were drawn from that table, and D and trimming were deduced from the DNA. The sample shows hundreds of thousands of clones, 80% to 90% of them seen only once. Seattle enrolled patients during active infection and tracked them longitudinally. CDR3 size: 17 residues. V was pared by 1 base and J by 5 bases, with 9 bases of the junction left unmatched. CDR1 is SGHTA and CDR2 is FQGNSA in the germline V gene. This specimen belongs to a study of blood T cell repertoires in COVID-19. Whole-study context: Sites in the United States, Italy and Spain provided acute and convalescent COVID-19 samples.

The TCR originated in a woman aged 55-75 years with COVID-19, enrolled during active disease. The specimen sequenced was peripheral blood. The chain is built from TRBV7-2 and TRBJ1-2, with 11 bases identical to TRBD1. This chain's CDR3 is CASSLGQVGTGGYGYTF. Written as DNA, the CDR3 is TGTGCCAGCAGCTTAGGACAGGTCGGGACAGGGGGGTATGGCTACACCTTC.